This record covers a single TCR beta chain. Which antigen it targets is not known. No much larger clone is present one base from it, and per-base qualities are unavailable. No treatment had been received by any patient before thyroid surgery. Patient clinical samples collected from about 2011 to 2018 were retrospectively analysed using T-cell receptor beta sequencing. These data belong to a study of metastatic and nonmetastatic thyroid tumors (dated by TCRdb to the early 2020s). Looking at the study overall: Repertoires from peripheral blood and from tumor or nodule tissue samples of malignant and benign thyroid patients were compared. On the study overall, not on this receptor specifically: In both blood and tumor samples, malignant tumors were reported to have significantly higher TCR beta diversity than benign nodules.

The library was generated by PCR. The data were produced on an Illumina HiSeq 4000. High-throughput sequencing was used to profile the CDR3 region of the TCR beta-chain in every patient. On the study's bioinformatics: CDR3 differences across clinicopathological groups were used to build a classifier for discriminating distant-metastatic papillary thyroid cancer patients. To measure repertoire diversity the researchers used the Shannon index, while the Morisita-Horn index served to gauge how similar the tumor and blood repertoires were. Through fastp at Q25 and MiXCR, TCRdb rebuilt clones from the public reads, retaining in-frame beta chains. The V and J calls were not made by the authors but by TCRdb's processing. Within this sample are roughly 25,000 clones, with 20% to 25% of them counted one time only. The top ten constitute 25% to 30% of the sample. The sequenced sample consisted of blood. This clonotype originated in a male donor with papillary thyroid cancer or a benign thyroid nodule (not recorded which). Some clones in this sample may be carry-over from other donors' samples.

The CDR3 has the sequence CASSHPGSTIGGELFF. The DNA sequence is TGTGCCAGCAGCCACCCTGGATCTACGATCGGCGGGGAGCTGTTTTTT. The rearranged segments are TRBV4-2 and TRBJ2-2; no D segment can be confidently identified. A distance of 18 bases separates the germline ends of V and J, which lose 3 bases and 7 bases respectively. The CDR3, from cysteine to phenylalanine, totals 16 residues. The CDR3 DNA has 48 bases and is translated from base 1. The CDR1 and CDR2 encoded by the germline V gene are LGHNA and YNFKEQ.